The 22 T cell receptor beta chains below were found in one sample sequenced in a study of breast tumors, draining lymph nodes, adjacent tissues. Via MiXCR, TCRdb re-called the multiplex PCR reads, giving one row per CDR3 protein. The repertoire includes fewer than 25,000 distinct CDR3 sequences, 60% to 75% of them detected once, and 20% to 25% sits in the top ten. The sequenced sample consisted of tumor-adjacent breast tissue. These receptors were taken from a female donor with breast cancer. Some clones in this sample may be carry-over from other donors' samples.

The chain joins TRBV13 to TRBJ1-2; TRBD1 aligns across 9 bases. Germline V gene lookup returns CDR1 PRHDT and CDR2 FYEKMQ (reference sequence). The CDR3 runs to 12 residues. Trimming cost V 5 bases and J 9 bases; bases outside gene matches: 4. The CDR3 here is CASSQGQGSYTF. CDR3 in DNA: TGTGCCAGCAGCCAAGGACAGGGGAGCTACACCTTC.

The chain uses TRBV3-1 and TRBJ1-5; no clear D gene. The V end lost 2 bases, the J end lost 3 bases, and 5 bases lay between the germline ends. Germline CDR1 is LGHDT and CDR2 is YNNKEL (reference sequence). The CDR3 contains 13 residues. The CDR3: CASSQQVNQPQHF. The CDR3 nucleotides read TGTGCCAGCAGCCAACAGGTCAATCAGCCCCAGCATTTT.

This clonotype is deemed medium-sized. CDR3 residues: CASSRITDTQYF. The CDR3 DNA sequence: TGCGCCAGCAGCAGAATAACAGATACGCAGTATTTT. The chain has TRBV5-1 and TRBJ2-3; unclear D gene. V was cut by 4 bases and J by 3 bases, with 6 bases left in between. The germline CDR1 and CDR2 sequences are SGHRS and YFSETQ. This CDR3 region has 12 residues.

With respect to this clonotype: Germline is not matched at one junction end, which may reflect a read error. The V call is TRBV7-7, the J call TRBJ2-1; possible D gene TRBD1, 6 bases. Germline assignment: CDR1 SSHAT and CDR2 FNYEAQ (reference sequence). This CDR3 spans 13 amino acids. CDR3 bases: TGTGCTAGCAGCTTAGCAGGGGACAATGAGCAGTTCTTC. Protein sequence: CASSLAGDNEQFF.

V gene TRBV20-1 combines with J gene TRBJ2-3; 10 nucleotides match TRBD2. V was clipped by 2 bases and J by 4 bases; unmatched bases: 15. CDR3 length: 18 residues. From germline, CDR1 is DFQATT and CDR2 SNEGSKA (reference sequence). Here the CDR3 reads CSARRSAPSGRGADTQYF. CDR3 bases: TGCAGTGCTAGAAGGTCAGCCCCTAGCGGGAGAGGTGCAGATACGCAGTATTTT.

V and J are TRBV29-1 and TRBJ2-3, with 11 bases that match TRBD2. Trimming at V came to 6 bases and at J to 6 bases, leaving 5 bases not matched to a gene. Germline V lookup: CDR1 SQVTM, CDR2 ANQGSEA. This CDR3 spans 13 amino acids. The CDR3 here is CSVDWTSGDTQYF. The CDR3 DNA follows: TGCAGCGTAGACTGGACTAGCGGGGATACGCAGTATTTT.

V is TRBV20-1 and J is TRBJ1-2; 9 positions match TRBD1. The CDR3 sequence is 14 residues long. J gave up 5 bases and V 4 bases, and 8 bases lay outside the gene matches. Germline assignment: CDR1 DFQATT and CDR2 SNEGSKA (reference sequence). The CDR3, as DNA: TGCAGTGCTATCGACAGGGGGAAACTATATGGCTACACCTTC. Translating it yields CSAIDRGKLYGYTF.

The V call is TRBV7-6, the J call TRBJ1-6; D unresolved. Germline CDR1 reads SGHVS; CDR2 reads FNYEAQ. V was shortened by 5 bases and J by 0 bases, with 5 bases between the two germline ends. The CDR3 consists of 14 residues. CDR3 protein: CASSQSSYNSPLHF. The DNA for the CDR3 is TGTGCCAGCAGCCAGAGCTCCTATAATTCACCCCTCCACTTT.

V usage is TRBV5-1 and J usage is TRBJ2-7, with 7 bases that match TRBD2. CDR1 is SGHRS and CDR2 is YFSETQ in the germline V gene. V lost 2 bases, J lost 3 bases, and 11 bases stayed unmatched. The CDR3 runs 16 residues. CDR3 protein: CASSFVGGSWDYEQYF. CDR3 sequence (DNA): TGCGCCAGCAGCTTCGTGGGCGGGAGTTGGGACTACGAGCAGTACTTC. The full variable domain, with the rest looked up from reference TRBV5-1 and TRBJ2-7, is KAGVTQTPRYLIKTRGQQVTLSCSPISGHRSVSWYQQTPGQGLQFLFEYFSETQRNKGNFPGRFSGRQFSNSRSEMNVSTLELGDSALYLCASSFVGGSWDYEQYFGPGTRLTVT.

The chain links TRBV5-1 to TRBJ2-1; 12 bases match TRBD2. Germline loops: CDR1 SGHRS, CDR2 YFSETQ. V trimming: 4 bases; J trimming: 7 bases; junction bases outside the gene matches: 3. The CDR3 is 14 residues long. CDR3 amino acids: CASSQGTSGNEQFF. CDR3 DNA: TGCGCCAGCAGCCAAGGGACTAGCGGGAATGAGCAGTTCTTC.

V usage is TRBV5-1 and J usage is TRBJ2-7; D is ambiguous. CDR3 length: 14 residues. V lost 0 bases and J 1 base, leaving 8 bases between the germline ends. Germline CDR1 and CDR2: SGHRS and YFSETQ. The CDR3, as DNA: TGCGCCAGCAGCTTGGCGGTAGGATCCTACGAGCAGTACTTC. It codes for CASSLAVGSYEQYF.

The genes are TRBV5-1 and TRBJ2-1, with D unclear. V was cut by 0 bases and J by 8 bases, with 12 bases left in between. Germline loops: CDR1 SGHRS, CDR2 YFSETQ. There are 14 residues in the CDR3. The CDR3 sequence: CASSLASPKDEQFF. CDR3 DNA: TGCGCCAGCAGCTTGGCCAGTCCTAAGGATGAGCAGTTCTTC. Full variable domain (outside the CDR3, taken from reference TRBV5-1 and TRBJ2-1): KAGVTQTPRYLIKTRGQQVTLSCSPISGHRSVSWYQQTPGQGLQFLFEYFSETQRNKGNFPGRFSGRQFSNSRSEMNVSTLELGDSALYLCASSLASPKDEQFFGPGTRLTVL.

The CDR3, as DNA: TGCGCCAGCAGTGAGGGGGCGGCGGATACGCAGTATTTT. This sequence encodes CASSEGAADTQYF. The V gene is TRBV10-1, the J gene TRBJ2-3; weak D call: TRBD1 (5 bases). V shed 2 bases and J shed 6 bases, with 9 bases lying between them. The CDR3 is 13 residues long. CDR1 is WNHNN and CDR2 is SYGVQD in the germline V gene (reference sequence).

The V call is TRBV24-1, the J call TRBJ2-2, with D hard to call. This CDR3 has 13 amino acids. Germline CDR1 is KGHDR and CDR2 is SFDVKD. V was clipped by 4 bases and J by 7 bases, with 9 bases between them. The CDR3 spells CATSDPPRGELFF. The DNA for the CDR3 is TGTGCCACCAGTGACCCACCGCGCGGGGAGCTGTTTTTT.

CDR3 coding DNA: TGCGCCAGCAGCCAAGATCAGACTAGCGGGAGGGGATACGAGCAGTACTTC. Encoded protein: CASSQDQTSGRGYEQYF. The genes are TRBV4-1 and TRBJ2-7, with TRBD2 identical over 14 bases. The CDR3 spans 17 residues. V dropped 0 bases and J dropped 4; count of bases not matched to a gene: 5. CDR1 is MGHRA, CDR2 YSYEKL, per germline.

The rearrangement uses TRBV30 and TRBJ2-1; D is perhaps TRBD2 (6 bases). Trimming shortened V by 3 bases and J by 6 bases, and 12 bases separated the two germline ends. Germline V gene sequence: CDR1 GTSNPN, CDR2 SVGIG (reference sequence). This CDR3 is 13 amino acids long. The chain's CDR3 is CAWSGGTGNEQFF. CDR3 in DNA: TGTGCCTGGAGCGGCGGGACCGGCAATGAGCAGTTCTTC.

The V gene is TRBV15, the J gene TRBJ1-4; maybe TRBD1 (5 bases). The germline V and J ends were trimmed by 3 bases and 6 bases, with 14 bases remaining between them. The CDR3 runs to 15 residues. Germline-derived CDR1 and CDR2 are LNHNV and YYDKDF (reference sequence). The CDR3 nucleotides are TGTGCCACCAGCAGGGAGGACAATCGAGATGAAAAACTGTTTTTT. Translation gives CATSREDNRDEKLFF.

The chain combines TRBV5-1 with TRBJ2-1, with D unclear. V shed 7 bases and J shed 5 bases, with 13 bases lying between them. The CDR3 extends over 13 amino acids. The germline CDR1 and CDR2 sequences are SGHRS and YFSETQ. The CDR3 here is CASGSNSHNEQFF. The CDR3 DNA reads as TGCGCCAGCGGCTCAAACTCGCACAATGAGCAGTTCTTC.

J is TRBJ2-2 and V is TRBV19; TRBD2 matches at 7 bases. CDR1 and CDR2 (germline): LNHDA, SQIVND (reference sequence). This CDR3 contains 15 residues. V lost 9 bases, J lost 2 bases, and 9 bases stayed unmatched. The CDR3: CASLFSGTNTGELFF. The CDR3 nucleotides are TGTGCCAGCCTTTTCAGCGGGACTAACACCGGGGAGCTGTTTTTT. The full variable domain, in which reference TRBV19 and TRBJ2-2 provide the parts outside the CDR3, is DGGITQSPKYLFRKEGQNVTLSCEQNLNHDAMYWYRQDPGQGLRLIYYSQIVNDFQKGDIAEGYSVSREKKESFPLTVTSAQKNPTAFYLCASLFSGTNTGELFFGEGSRLTVL.

The chain uses TRBV15 and TRBJ1-2; 7 nucleotides agree with TRBD1. J lost 6 bases, V lost 1 base, and 5 bases had no gene match. The CDR3 totals 14 residues. Germline CDR1 LNHNV, CDR2 YYDKDF (reference sequence). The CDR3 region has the DNA TGTGCCACCAGCAGAGGGGAGGGGGCGCATGGCTACACCTTC. Translating it yields CATSRGEGAHGYTF.

This clonotype occurred many times. The chain recombines TRBV2 with TRBJ2-1; 7 bases align to TRBD1. The CDR3 spans 16 residues. Germline CDR1 is SNHLY and CDR2 is FYNNEI. The V gene end was trimmed by 7 bases and the J gene end by 0 bases; junction bases not matched to a gene: 9. CDR3 in amino acids: CASTISQGYSYNEQFF. CDR3 nucleotides: TGTGCCAGCACCATTTCACAGGGGTACTCCTACAATGAGCAGTTCTTC.

This clonotype was seen only once. Compared with germline, one end of the junction differs, possibly owing to a read error. The chain combines TRBV5-1 with TRBJ2-7; tentatively, D is TRBD2 (6 bases). Germline V lookup: CDR1 SGHRS, CDR2 YFSETQ. This CDR3 spans 14 amino acids. The CDR3 DNA reads as TGTGCCAGCAGCCGAGCGGGTAGTCCCTACGAGCAGTACTTC. Translated: CASSRAGSPYEQYF.